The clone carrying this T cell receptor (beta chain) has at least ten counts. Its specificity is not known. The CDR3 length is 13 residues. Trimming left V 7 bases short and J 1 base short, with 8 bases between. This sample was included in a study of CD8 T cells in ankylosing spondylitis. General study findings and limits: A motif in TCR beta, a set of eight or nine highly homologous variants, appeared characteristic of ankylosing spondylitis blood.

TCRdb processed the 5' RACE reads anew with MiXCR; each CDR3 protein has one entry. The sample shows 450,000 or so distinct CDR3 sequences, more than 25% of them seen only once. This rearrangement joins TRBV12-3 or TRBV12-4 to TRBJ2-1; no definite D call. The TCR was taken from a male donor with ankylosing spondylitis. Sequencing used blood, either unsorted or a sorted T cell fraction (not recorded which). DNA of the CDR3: TGTGCCAGCACCCGGCCATCCTACAATGAGCAGTTCTTC. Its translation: CASTRPSYNEQFF.